Each of the 15 T cell receptor beta chains below was sequenced from the same sample in a study of T cells in Graves' hyperthyroidism and ophthalmopathy (dated by TCRdb to the late 2010s). The library was prepared using multiplex PCR. TCRdb names Illumina HiSeq 2000 as the instrument used. TCR beta CDR3 regions were amplified from RNA transcripts. The TCR CDR3 was subjected to a first round of RT-PCR using the HTBI primer set and the Qiagen OneStep RT-PCR kit. TCRdb redid the processing of the public reads, applying fastp at Q25 and MiXCR, and retained in-frame beta chains. Here each entry gathers all rows of one CDR3 protein and keeps the most common genes and DNA. The sample data list hundreds of thousands of distinct CDR3 sequences, and about 35% of these were observed just once. In total, the top ten clones hold roughly 31% of the sample. What was sequenced was blood. Source of these receptors: a woman aged 40 to 50 with Graves' hyperthyroidism.

This clonotype appeared many times. The V and J genes are TRBV9 and TRBJ1-2, with D hard to call. The CDR3 runs 13 residues. V was trimmed by 5 bases and J by 0 bases, leaving 8 bases between them. CDR1 SGDLS and CDR2 YYNGEE come from the germline V gene. The CDR3 reads CASRSKANYGYTF. The DNA for the CDR3 is TGTGCCAGCAGGAGTAAAGCTAACTATGGCTACACCTTC. The variable domain in full, completed from reference TRBV9 and TRBJ1-2, reads DSGVTQTPKHLITATGQRVTLRCSPRSGDLSVYWYQQSLDQGLQFLIQYYNGEERAKGNILERFSAQQFPDLHSELNLSSLELGDSALYFCASRSKANYGYTFGSGTRLTVV.

This clonotype was recorded at least ten times. The gene calls are TRBV7-9 and TRBJ1-1, with D maybe TRBD1 (5 bases). Trimming cost V 3 bases and J 3 bases, with 8 bases left between them. CDR3 length: 13 residues. CDR1 and CDR2 from the germline V gene are SEHNR and FQNEAQ (reference sequence). The chain's CDR3 is CASSLAGYTEAFF. In nucleotides, the CDR3 is TGTGCCAGCAGCTTGGCAGGGTACACTGAAGCTTTCTTT.

The chain carries TRBV15 and TRBJ2-6; possible D gene TRBD1, 6 bases. The CDR3 runs to 15 residues. The ends were cut back, 4 bases at V and 12 bases at J, with 19 bases in the middle. Germline V gene sequence: CDR1 LNHNV, CDR2 YYDKDF (reference sequence). CDR3 residues: CATSKETGSGVVLTF. CDR3 in DNA: TGTGCCACCAGCAAAGAGACGGGGTCAGGGGTCGTCCTGACTTTC.

In this sample, this clonotype turned up once. The chain joins TRBV7-3 to TRBJ1-2; maybe TRBD1 (6 bases). This CDR3 region has 15 residues. Trimming stripped 2 bases from V and 0 bases from J, with 10 bases between. Per the germline V gene, CDR1 is SGHTA and CDR2 is FQGTGA. CDR3 sequence: CASSLGGPTNYGYTF. DNA for the CDR3: TGTGCCAGCAGCTTAGGGGGGCCGACTAACTATGGCTACACCTTC.

The V and J genes are TRBV29-1 and TRBJ1-1; unclear D gene. The CDR3 length is 13 residues. Germline assignment: CDR1 SQVTM and CDR2 ANQGSEA. Trimming left V 2 bases short and J 4 bases short, with 11 bases between. The CDR3 spells CSVETPWATEAFF. Here the CDR3 DNA reads TGCAGCGTTGAAACCCCCTGGGCCACTGAAGCTTTCTTT.

V and J are TRBV29-1 and TRBJ2-3; 8 bases match TRBD2. CDR3 length: 16 amino acids. The germline CDR1 and CDR2 sequences are SQVTM and ANQGSEA. Unmatched junction bases numbered 8, after V lost 3 bases and J lost 0 bases. CDR3 protein: CSVDGGGYRSTDTQYF. The DNA for the CDR3 is TGCAGCGTTGATGGCGGGGGGTACCGTAGCACAGATACGCAGTATTTT.

V usage is TRBV5-7 and J usage is TRBJ1-1; no firm D call. TRBV5-7 is an ORF for which the function is uncertain. The CDR3 length is 17 residues. The V end lost 2 bases, the J end lost 0 bases, and 17 bases lay between the germline ends. CDR3 DNA: TGTGCCAGCAGCTTAGGAAAAGGAACTGGGATGAACACTGAAGCTTTCTTT. This translates into CASSLGKGTGMNTEAFF.

J is TRBJ2-7 and V is TRBV6-5; 9 nucleotides align to TRBD1. Per the germline V gene, CDR1 is MNHEY and CDR2 is SVGAGI. Trimming took 0 bases from V and 6 from J; bases not matched to a gene: 12. CDR3 size: 17 residues. The CDR3 coding sequence is TGTGCCAGCAGTTACTCAACAGGGGGCGCGTGGTCGGGCGAGCAGTACTTC. Protein sequence: CASSYSTGGAWSGEQYF.

There are many counts of this clonotype. V is TRBV29-1 and J is TRBJ2-2; possibly TRBD1 or TRBD2 for D (7 bases each). V was pared by 4 bases and J by 0 bases, with 12 bases between. CDR1 and CDR2 from the germline V gene are SQVTM and ANQGSEA. This CDR3 region has 15 residues. CDR3 bases: TGCAGCGTTGGGGGGGGGACAGCGAACACCGGGGAGCTGTTTTTT. Its protein product is CSVGGGTANTGELFF.

Comment on this clonotype: This may stem from a read error, because a much larger clone lies one nucleotide away. This chain connects TRBV20-1 to TRBJ2-5, with a tentative D call TRBD2 (6 bases). The CDR3 is 13 residues long. Germline CDR1 reads DFQATT; CDR2 reads SNEGSKA (reference sequence). V was pared by 5 bases and J by 5 bases, with 15 bases between. The CDR3 sequence is CSAWSGQRETQYF. The CDR3 DNA is TGCAGTGCTTGGAGCGGGCAGCGGGAGACCCAGTACTTC.

The rearrangement joins TRBV6-6 to TRBJ2-7; D uncertain. The CDR3 length is 13 residues. Germline V CDR1 and CDR2: MNHNY, SVGAGI (reference sequence). The V and J ends lost 4 bases and 2 bases respectively, with 9 bases between them. The CDR3 protein is CASSSEITYEQYF. Here the CDR3 DNA reads TGTGCCAGCAGTTCCGAGATAACCTACGAGCAGTACTTC.

Worth noting for this clonotype: An end of the junction differs from the germline gene, which may be a read error. The chain carries TRBV5-6 and TRBJ2-5, with D perhaps TRBD1 or TRBD2 (5 bases each). CDR1 is SGHDT and CDR2 is YYEEEE in the germline V gene. CDR3 length: 19 amino acids. The CDR3 DNA follows: TGCGCCAGCAGCCAAGAGTGGACGATCTTCGGGGCGAAACAAGAGACCCAGTACTTC. As protein: CASSQEWTIFGAKQETQYF.

The chain links TRBV6-6 to TRBJ2-5, with TRBD1 matching over 7 bases. The CDR3 covers 14 residues. With 0 bases clipped from V and 6 bases from J, the junction kept 4 bases outside the gene matches. Germline CDR1 MNHNY, CDR2 SVGAGI (reference sequence). In DNA, the CDR3 is TGTGCCAGCAGTTACTCCACAGGGGATAAGACCCAGTACTTC. Translation gives CASSYSTGDKTQYF.

About this clonotype: A junction boundary mismatches the germline segment, possibly from a read error. CDR3 DNA sequence: TGCAGCGCTTCGAAACAGGGGTGGAATGAGCAGTTCTTT. Translation gives CSASKQGWNEQFF. The chain employs TRBV29-1 and TRBJ2-1; 7 bases line up with TRBD1. Germline V gives CDR1 SQVTM, CDR2 ANQGSEA. The CDR3 spans 13 residues.

On this clonotype: A single base separates this from a much larger clone, so it may be a read error. This CDR3 is missing its conserved last phenylalanine or tryptophan, likely due to a read error. This chain joins TRBV7-6 and TRBJ2-7; 13 positions match TRBD2. The CDR3 extends over 16 amino acids. Unmatched junction bases numbered 6, after V lost 1 base and J lost 6 bases. Germline assignment: CDR1 SGHVS and CDR2 FNYEAQ. The CDR3 nucleotides are TGTGCCAGCAGCTTAGGGGCGGGACTAGCGGGATTCGAGCAGTACCTC. Amino acid sequence: CASSLGAGLAGFEQYL.